This is a list of T cell receptor beta chains from one sample in a study of shared clonotypes between healthy human individuals. The repertoire was sequenced with immunoSEQ multiplex PCR; TCRdb's copy has only in-frame clones and lacks some. The data show roughly 2,300,000 clones, approximately 90% seen once. Input material: naive CD4+ T cells from PBMCs. Every receptor here comes from a man between 18 and 35 years old in good health. Some clones in this sample may be carry-over from other donors' samples. Both conserved end residues are part of each CDR3. A D gene is named only where the DNA matches it firmly. For some rows the clone size is stated as once, few or many, or as a class when expanded; others skip it.

>-|TRBV7-6|TRBJ2-7|TRBD1
TGTGCCAGCAGCCCTCACAGGGGGGCGCGTTCCTACGAGCAGTACTTC
CASSPHRGARSYEQYF
>-|TRBV7-2|TRBJ2-3|TRBD2
TGTGCCAGCAGCCCTCGGGTAGCGGGGAGCACAGATACGCAGTATTTT
CASSPRVAGSTDTQYF
>-|TRBV2|TRBJ1-1|-
TGTGCCAGCACCGAGTATGGAAAAACTGAAGCTTTCTTT
CASTEYGKTEAFF
>few|TRBV29-1|TRBJ1-1|-
TGCAGCGTTGAAGACTTGGGGTTGTCCACTGAAGCTTTCTTT
CSVEDLGLSTEAFF
>-|TRBV7-2|TRBJ2-2|-
TGTGCCAGCAGCTTAACCCCGAACACCGGGGAGCTGTTTTTT
CASSLTPNTGELFF
>-|TRBV5-4|TRBJ2-2|-
TGTGCCAGCAGCTTGATGACCGGGGGCATCACCGGGGAGCTGTTTTTT
CASSLMTGGITGELFF
>-|TRBV4-3|TRBJ2-1|TRBD2
TGCGCCAGCAGCCAAGATCTTGCGGGAGCCGCCTACAATGAGCAGTTCTTC
CASSQDLAGAAYNEQFF
>-|TRBV29-1|TRBJ1-2|-
TGCAGCGTTGAGCCGGCGGGTTATGGCTACACCTTC
CSVEPAGYGYTF
>-|TRBV5-1|TRBJ2-1|TRBD2
TGCGCCAGCAGCTTGGAAGGAGCGGGAGCTGTCTGGGATGAGCAGTTCTTC
CASSLEGAGAVWDEQFF
>once|TRBV28|TRBJ1-2|TRBD1
TGTGCCAGCAGTTCTGGACAGGATGACGGCGGCTATGGCTACACCTTC
CASSSGQDDGGYGYTF
>-|TRBV30|TRBJ2-7|TRBD2
TGTGCCTGGGCGAGCGGGGTTTCGGGGGAGCAGTACTTC
CAWASGVSGEQYF
>-|TRBV9|TRBJ2-7|TRBD1
TGTGCCAGCAGCAAACGGGACAGGGGGACGTACGAGCAGTACTTC
CASSKRDRGTYEQYF
>-|TRBV20-1|TRBJ1-2|-
TGCAGTGCTAGTTTGGGCTATGGCTACACCTTC
CSASLGYGYTF
>-|TRBV6-5|TRBJ1-5|TRBD1
TGTGCCAGCAGCCATGGACAGGGCGGTCAGCCCCAGCATTTT
CASSHGQGGQPQHF
>-|TRBV5-1|TRBJ1-3|-
TGCGCCAGCAGCCCGGGGGCTTACTCTGGAAACACCATATATTTT
CASSPGAYSGNTIYF
>-|TRBV28|TRBJ1-1|-
TGTGCCAGCAGCCGAGTATGGGGGGCGAACACTGAAGCTTTCTTT
CASSRVWGANTEAFF
>-|TRBV7-2|TRBJ1-2|TRBD1
TGTGCCAGCAGCCCGAACCCGGGACAGGGCTCCCGTGGTGGCTACACCTTC
CASSPNPGQGSRGGYTF
>-|TRBV28|TRBJ1-1|TRBD1
TGTGCCAGCATCCAGGGGGCGGTTAACACTGAAGCTTTCTTT
CASIQGAVNTEAFF
>-|TRBV6-5|TRBJ2-2|-
TGTGCCAGCAGTTACTCGGGGGCCGGCACCGGGGAGCTGTTTTTT
CASSYSGAGTGELFF
>-|TRBV28|TRBJ1-4|-
TGTGCCAGCAGTTTATCTTTCGGCTCTGCAACTAATGAAAAACTGTTTTTT
CASSLSFGSATNEKLFF
>-|TRBV5-1|TRBJ2-7|TRBD1
TGCGCCAGCAGCTTAGTAACAGGGGGCCACGAGCAGTACTTC
CASSLVTGGHEQYF
>few|TRBV14|TRBJ1-1|-
TGTGCCAGCAGCCAACGAGGAAACACTGAAGCTTTCTTT
CASSQRGNTEAFF
>once|TRBV28|TRBJ2-1|TRBD2
TGTGCCAGCAGTCTACTAGCGGGAGGGACCCTCCTCATCTACAATGAGCAGTTCTTC
CASSLLAGGTLLIYNEQFF
>-|TRBV7-9|TRBJ1-6|-
TGTGCCAGCAGCCAAAATCGGGGGTACAATTCACCCCTCCACTTT
CASSQNRGYNSPLHF
>once|TRBV5-1|TRBJ1-1|-
TGCGCCAGCAGCTTGTCAGCGGTTAACACTGAAGCTTTCTTT
CASSLSAVNTEAFF
>-|TRBV7-3|TRBJ2-7|TRBD2
TGTGCCAGCAGCTTGATAGCGGGAGGGCCCTACGAGCAGTACTTC
CASSLIAGGPYEQYF
>-|TRBV7-7|TRBJ2-7|TRBD1
TGTGCCAGCAGCCCCGGGACAGGGGATAGAGAGCAGTACTTC
CASSPGTGDREQYF
>-|TRBV14|TRBJ2-5|-
TGTGCCAGCAGCCATAACAGGGGAGGTCTTGAGACCCAGTACTTC
CASSHNRGGLETQYF
>-|TRBV6-5|TRBJ1-2|-
TGTGCCAGCAGTTACTCGGCATCCGGTGGGTATGGCTACACCTTC
CASSYSASGGYGYTF
>-|TRBV27|TRBJ2-1|-
TGTGCCAGCAGTTTAAGGGGGCGGGAGTATGAGCAGTTCTTC
CASSLRGREYEQFF
>-|TRBV28|TRBJ1-1|TRBD1
TGTGCCAGCAGTCTTAGGGGACAGGGGGTGGCAACTGAAGCTTTCTTT
CASSLRGQGVATEAFF
>-|TRBV27|TRBJ2-3|TRBD2
TGTGCCAGCAGTGTAAACCGGCGGGAGAACACAGATACGCAGTATTTT
CASSVNRRENTDTQYF